Following are 28 T cell receptor beta chains from one sample sequenced in a study of T cell responses to AZD1222 COVID-19 vaccine. Assay used: immunoSEQ multiplex PCR; TCRdb lists only in-frame clones, some missing. The sample lists about 120,000 clones; around 86% were seen once. The starting material was peripheral blood, obtained 28 days after the second AZD1222 dose. All receptors come from an adult who received the AZD1222 COVID-19 vaccine.

The chain couples TRBV7-9 to TRBJ2-7, with a weak D call TRBD2 (5 bases). This CDR3 spans 12 amino acids. CDR1 is SEHNR, CDR2 FQNEAQ, per germline (reference sequence). DNA of the CDR3: TGTACCATCCAGACTATGTTCCACGAGCAGTACTTC. This codes for CTIQTMFHEQYF.

The chain has TRBV4-3 and TRBJ2-7; 12 bases align to TRBD1. The CDR3 length is 18 residues. Germline V gene sequence: CDR1 LGHNA, CDR2 YSLEER. The junction had 13 bases not matched to a gene; V was cut back by 0 bases and J by 7 bases. CDR3 nucleotide sequence: TGCGCCAGCAGCCAAGATTTAGGGACAGGGGGCCCATTATATGAGCAGTACTTC. Translating gives CASSQDLGTGGPLYEQYF.

The chain joins TRBV6-1 to TRBJ1-6; tentatively, D is TRBD1 (5 bases). CDR1 MNHNS and CDR2 SASEGT come from the germline V gene. V was pared by 3 bases and J by 7 bases, with 13 bases between. This CDR3 region has 15 residues. CDR3 bases: TGTGCCAGCAGTGACCTTCTGGGGGGGAATTCACCCCTCCACTTT. Its protein product is CASSDLLGGNSPLHF.

The chain carries TRBV28 and TRBJ2-1, with D uncertain. The CDR3 is made up of 13 amino acids. The V gene's germline CDR1 is MDHEN and CDR2 SYDVKM. V lost 8 bases and J 6 bases, leaving 14 bases between the germline ends. Here the CDR3 reads CASHPRGVNEQFF. CDR3 in DNA: TGTGCCAGCCACCCAAGAGGCGTCAATGAGCAGTTCTTC. Drawing the rest from reference TRBV28 and TRBJ2-1, the complete variable domain is DVKVTQSSRYLVKRTGEKVFLECVQDMDHENMFWYRQDPGLGLRLIYFSYDVKMKEKGDIPEGYSVSREKKERFSLILESASTNQTSMYLCASHPRGVNEQFFGPGTRLTVL.

This clone was found once. The chain combines TRBV7-9 with TRBJ2-1; TRBD1 matches at 7 bases. The CDR3 loop spans 13 amino acids. V shed 3 bases and J 14 bases; nucleotides not matched to a gene: 10. Germline V gene data show CDR1 as SEHNR and CDR2 as FQNEAQ (reference sequence). The CDR3 bases are TGTGCCAGCAGCTTGATGGGGACAGCGAGGGAGTTCTTC. Translating gives CASSLMGTAREFF.

The chain has TRBV28 and TRBJ1-5; TRBD1 agrees at 9 bases. V was pared by 3 bases and J by 0 bases, with 3 bases of the junction left unmatched. CDR3 length: 16 amino acids. Per germline, CDR1 MDHEN and CDR2 SYDVKM. CDR3 region: CASSFDRGASNQPQHF. CDR3 sequence (DNA): TGTGCCAGCAGTTTTGACAGGGGGGCTAGCAATCAGCCCCAGCATTTT.

This sequence joins TRBV3-1 (or the pseudogene TRBV3-2) and TRBJ2-7; the D gene could be TRBD1 or TRBD2 (5 bases each). Germline V CDR1 and CDR2: LGHDT, YNNKEL (reference sequence). Trimming pared 4 bases from V and 5 bases from J, leaving 9 bases between. CDR3 length: 12 residues. The CDR3 reads CASSLGDDEQYF. DNA for the CDR3: TGTGCCAGCAGCCTGGGGGACGACGAGCAGTACTTC.

The chain employs TRBV4-2 and TRBJ1-5, with 8 positions matching TRBD1. The germline V gene encodes CDR1 LGHNA and CDR2 YNFKEQ. J gave up 5 bases and V 1 base, and 1 base lay outside the gene matches. The CDR3 is made up of 14 amino acids. The chain's CDR3 is CASSQGQGYQPQHF. CDR3 sequence (DNA): TGTGCCAGCAGCCAAGGACAGGGGTATCAGCCCCAGCATTTT.

This clone has only one observation. V usage is TRBV5-4 and J usage is TRBJ2-5; 11 bases fit TRBD1. V was clipped by 0 bases and J by 4 bases; unmatched bases: 5. Germline V gives CDR1 SGHNT, CDR2 YYREEE (reference sequence). The CDR3 covers 16 residues. CDR3 bases: TGTGCCAGCAGCTTGGCCCGGGACAGGGGGGGAGAGACCCAGTACTTC. This translates into CASSLARDRGGETQYF.

The rearrangement links TRBV5-4 to TRBJ1-2; 7 nucleotides agree with TRBD1. The CDR3 sequence is 12 residues long. Per the germline V gene, CDR1 is SGHNT and CDR2 is YYREEE (reference sequence). Unmatched junction bases numbered 4, after V lost 3 bases and J lost 8 bases. The CDR3 loop is CASSSTGAGYTF. The CDR3 nucleotides read TGTGCCAGCAGCTCTACAGGGGCCGGCTACACCTTC.

This rearrangement joins TRBV19 to TRBJ1-4; D gene unclear. Germline CDR1 is LNHDA and CDR2 is SQIVND (reference sequence). V shed 7 bases and J shed 4 bases, with 10 bases lying between them. This CDR3 has 13 residues. The CDR3 sequence: CASNVNGNEKLFF. DNA of the CDR3: TGTGCCAGTAATGTCAACGGTAATGAAAAACTGTTTTTT.

Of note for this clone: An end of the junction differs from the germline gene, which may be a read error. The V gene is TRBV7-7, the J gene TRBJ1-1, with unresolved D. This CDR3 region has 15 residues. CDR1 SSHAT and CDR2 FNYEAQ come from the germline V gene (reference sequence). The CDR3 region has the DNA TGTGCTAGCAGCCCCCTTTCCTCGGAGAACACTGAAGCTTTCTTT. It encodes CASSPLSSENTEAFF. The full variable domain, completed using reference TRBV7-7 and TRBJ1-1, is GAGVSQSPRYKVTKRGQDVTLRCDPISSHATLYWYQQALGQGPEFLTYFNYEAQPDKSGLPSDRFSAERPEGSISTLTIQRTEQRDSAMYRCASSPLSSENTEAFFGQGTRLTVV.

This sequence joins TRBV6-5 and TRBJ1-6, with D unclear. The CDR3 has 15 residues. The germline V gene encodes CDR1 MNHEY and CDR2 SVGAGI. V shed 5 bases and J shed 0 bases, with 8 bases lying between them. The CDR3 loop reads CASSRSDSYNSPLHF. Here the CDR3 DNA reads TGTGCCAGCAGTAGATCAGACTCCTATAATTCACCCCTCCACTTT.

J is TRBJ1-1 and V is TRBV11-2; possible D gene TRBD1, 5 bases. Looked up from germline, CDR1 is SGHAT and CDR2 is FQNNGV. V lost 0 bases and J 6 bases, leaving 17 bases between the germline ends. The CDR3 has 16 amino acids. DNA of the CDR3: TGTGCCAGCAGCTTAGACGGCGGGGGAGTTGACGCTGAAGCTTTCTTT. It translates to CASSLDGGGVDAEAFF.

The chain has TRBV29-1 and TRBJ1-1, with TRBD1 matching 9 bases. The CDR3 is 13 residues long. Looked up from germline, CDR1 is SQVTM and CDR2 is ANQGSEA. V trimming: 4 bases; J trimming: 5 bases; junction bases outside the gene matches: 5. The CDR3 DNA reads TGCAGCGTTGGGGGGACAGGGTGGACTGAAGCTTTCTTT. Translating gives CSVGGTGWTEAFF.

CDR3 sequence reads: CASSWSGGNQPQHF. Here the CDR3 DNA reads TGTGCCAGCAGTTGGTCAGGAGGCAATCAGCCCCAGCATTTT. This chain uses TRBV28 with TRBJ1-5; no clear D. Germline CDR1 and CDR2: MDHEN and SYDVKM. Trimming left V 4 bases short and J 2 bases short, with 9 bases between. The CDR3 is 14 amino acids.

The rearrangement uses TRBV27 and TRBJ2-7; D may match TRBD1 or TRBD2 (5 bases each). The V and J ends lost 4 bases and 2 bases respectively, with 9 bases between them. The germline CDR1 and CDR2 sequences are MNHEY and SMNVEV (reference sequence). This CDR3 has 13 amino acids. CDR3 in amino acids: CASSWDHTYEQYF. In DNA form, the CDR3 reads TGTGCCAGCAGTTGGGACCATACCTACGAGCAGTACTTC.

This chain joins TRBV18 and TRBJ2-3; 7 bases fit TRBD2. The CDR3 is made up of 14 amino acids. Germline V gives CDR1 KGHSH, CDR2 LQKENI. The J segment lost 8 bases and the V segment lost 8 bases, leaving 13 bases of the junction unmatched. The CDR3 sequence: CASRPGRGLPTQYF. CDR3 nucleotides: TGTGCCAGCCGACCGGGGCGGGGGTTACCTACGCAGTATTTT. Together with reference TRBV18 and TRBJ2-3, the CDR3 gives the full variable domain: NAGVMQNPRHLVRRRGQEARLRCSPMKGHSHVYWYRQLPEEGLKFMVYLQKENIIDESGMPKERFSAEFPKEGPSILRIQQVVRGDSAAYFCASRPGRGLPTQYFGPGTRLTVL.

The chain has TRBV5-1 and TRBJ1-6, with 7 bases aligning to TRBD1. CDR1 and CDR2 from the germline V gene are SGHRS and YFSETQ. Trimming removed 5 bases from V and 7 bases from J; junction bases left unmatched: 9. The CDR3 sequence is 15 residues long. This CDR3 reads CASRVGDRVNSPLHF. The CDR3 DNA sequence: TGCGCCAGCAGGGTTGGTGACAGGGTAAATTCACCCCTCCACTTT.

The chain has TRBV3-1 (or the pseudogene TRBV3-2) and TRBJ2-1, with D possibly being TRBD1 (5 bases). V was trimmed by 3 bases and J by 7 bases, leaving 10 bases between them. The CDR3 sequence is 13 residues long. The germline V gene encodes CDR1 LGHDT and CDR2 YNNKEL (reference sequence). CDR3 DNA: TGTGCCAGCAGCCAGGGGCGCCGGAATGAGCAGTTCTTC. Protein product: CASSQGRRNEQFF.

The chain couples TRBV5-1 to TRBJ2-5, with TRBD2 identical over 13 bases. The V gene's germline CDR1 is SGHRS and CDR2 YFSETQ. The CDR3 has 16 residues. The trim removed 1 base at V and 5 bases at J, leaving 5 bases unmatched. As DNA, the CDR3 is TGCGCCAGCAGCTTGACTAGCGGGGGGGGCAGGGAGACCCAGTACTTC. As protein: CASSLTSGGGRETQYF. The whole variable domain, remainder taken from reference TRBV5-1 and TRBJ2-5, is KAGVTQTPRYLIKTRGQQVTLSCSPISGHRSVSWYQQTPGQGLQFLFEYFSETQRNKGNFPGRFSGRQFSNSRSEMNVSTLELGDSALYLCASSLTSGGGRETQYFGPGTRLLVL.

The chain recombines TRBV28 with TRBJ2-2; either TRBD1 or TRBD2 may fit D (6 bases each). The V end was cut by 3 bases, the J end by 6 bases, with 14 bases between. This CDR3 is 15 amino acids long. Germline CDR1 MDHEN, CDR2 SYDVKM. CDR3 residues: CASSFSGGPAGELFF. The CDR3 DNA reads as TGTGCCAGCAGTTTCAGTGGGGGGCCTGCCGGGGAGCTGTTTTTT.

This clone came up a few times. The chain has TRBV21-1 and TRBJ2-4; the table's D call of TRBD2 was not tested on the DNA. TRBV21-1 has pseudogene status. The CDR3 loop spans 17 amino acids. This CDR3 is CASSPAIAGEAKNIQYF. As DNA, the CDR3 is TGTGCCAGCAGCCCCGCCATAGCGGGGGAAGCCAAAAACATTCAGTACTTC.

V usage is TRBV19 and J usage is TRBJ2-7; TRBD2 might be the D (6 bases). This CDR3 comprises 16 residues. Trimming took 5 bases from V and 0 from J, leaving 17 bases between them. Germline values: CDR1 LNHDA, CDR2 SQIVND (reference sequence). The CDR3 loop is CASSLRGTGSSYEQYF. The CDR3 DNA follows: TGTGCCAGTAGTCTCCGGGGGACGGGGAGCTCCTACGAGCAGTACTTC.

V usage is TRBV5-1 and J usage is TRBJ2-1; either TRBD1 or TRBD2 may supply D (6 bases each). Trimming removed 5 bases at V and 5 bases at J, with 17 bases between. This CDR3 is 15 amino acids long. Germline V gives CDR1 SGHRS, CDR2 YFSETQ. CDR3: CASRQNTGAHNEQFF. In nucleotides, the CDR3 is TGCGCCAGCAGGCAGAATACGGGGGCACACAATGAGCAGTTCTTC.

The chain links TRBV18 to TRBJ1-2; TRBD1 matches 9 bases. Germline lookup yields CDR1 KGHSH and CDR2 LQKENI. The V segment lost 5 bases and the J segment 6 bases; nucleotides outside the gene matches: 4. The CDR3 sequence is 13 residues long. The CDR3 region is CASSAGTGNGYTF. Written as DNA, the CDR3 is TGTGCCAGCTCAGCCGGGACAGGGAATGGCTACACCTTC.

The chain couples TRBV7-9 to TRBJ2-7, with D tentatively TRBD1 (5 bases). Germline V lookup: CDR1 SEHNR, CDR2 FQNEAQ (reference sequence). Trimming removed 1 base from V and 6 bases from J, with 22 bases in between. The CDR3 is 17 amino acids. CDR3 nucleotides: TGTGCCAGCAGCTTAGGCGGAGTGAGGCAGGGAAGCTCCGAGCAGTACTTC. Protein product: CASSLGGVRQGSSEQYF.

The rearrangement uses TRBV9 and TRBJ1-2, with a possible D match to TRBD1 (6 bases). Deletions cut 0 bases from V and 2 bases from J, with 17 bases between. CDR3 length equals 17 residues. The germline V gene encodes CDR1 SGDLS and CDR2 YYNGEE. CDR3 residues: CASSVAGGAGDNYGYTF. DNA for the CDR3: TGTGCCAGCAGCGTAGCGGGGGGGGCAGGCGACAACTATGGCTACACCTTC.